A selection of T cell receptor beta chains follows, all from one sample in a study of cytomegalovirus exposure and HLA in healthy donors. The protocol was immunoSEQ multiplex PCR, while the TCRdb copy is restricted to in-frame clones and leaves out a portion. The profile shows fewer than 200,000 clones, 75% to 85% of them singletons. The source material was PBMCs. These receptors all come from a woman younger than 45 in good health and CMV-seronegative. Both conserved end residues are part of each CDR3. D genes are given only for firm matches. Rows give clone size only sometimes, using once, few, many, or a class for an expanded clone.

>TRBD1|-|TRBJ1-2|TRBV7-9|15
TGTTCCAGCAGCGTTACAGGGGGCAAGAACTATGGCTACACCTTC
CSSSVTGGKNYGYTF
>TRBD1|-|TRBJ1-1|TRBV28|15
TGTGCCAGCGGAGGACAGGGAAGGGAGTACGCTGAAGCTTTCTTT
CASGGQGREYAEAFF
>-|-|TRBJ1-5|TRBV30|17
TGTGCCTGGAGTGCACGGGGGATGGATAATAGCAATCAGCCCCAGCATTTT
CAWSARGMDNSNQPQHF
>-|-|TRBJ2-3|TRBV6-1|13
TGTGCCAGCACCTTGACTACCACAGATACGCAGTATTTT
CASTLTTTDTQYF
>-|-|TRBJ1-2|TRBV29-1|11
TGCAGCGTTGAAGAAGGACAGCAAAACACCTTC
CSVEEGQQNTF
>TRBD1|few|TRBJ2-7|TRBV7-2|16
TGTGCCAGCAGCCCAGATGGGACAGGGCTTACCTACGAGCAGTACTTC
CASSPDGTGLTYEQYF
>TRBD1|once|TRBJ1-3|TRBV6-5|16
TGTGCCAGCAGTTTCGGTGCCGACAGGGTGGGAAACACCATATATTTT
CASSFGADRVGNTIYF
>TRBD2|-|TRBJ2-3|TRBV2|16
TGTGCCAGCGGACCCGGGACTAGCGGACCTACAGATACGCAGTATTTT
CASGPGTSGPTDTQYF
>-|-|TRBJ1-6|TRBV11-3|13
TGTGCCAGCAGCTTGGGGGCGGATTCACCCCTCCACTTT
CASSLGADSPLHF
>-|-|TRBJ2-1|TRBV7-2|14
TGTGCCAGCACCACACTAGGGACCTACAATGAGCAGTTCTTC
CASTTLGTYNEQFF
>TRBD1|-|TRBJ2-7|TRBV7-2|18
TGTGCCAGCAGCTATAGGGGGGCGGTAGCCAGGGGGCCATACGAGCAGTACTTC
CASSYRGAVARGPYEQYF
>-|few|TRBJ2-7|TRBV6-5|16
TGTGCCAGCAGTTACTCGCCCGGGTCCAGCTCCTACGAGCAGTACTTC
CASSYSPGSSSYEQYF
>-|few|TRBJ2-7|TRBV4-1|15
TGCGCCAGCAGCCTCGGAGGGGCAGGGAACTACGAGCAGTACTTC
CASSLGGAGNYEQYF
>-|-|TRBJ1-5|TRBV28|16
TGTGCCAGCAGTCCTCATCCGGGGGGCAGCAATCAGCCCCAGCATTTT
CASSPHPGGSNQPQHF
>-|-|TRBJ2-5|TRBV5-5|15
TGTGCCAGCAGCTTATCCGACAGGTACCAAGAGACCCAGTACTTC
CASSLSDRYQETQYF
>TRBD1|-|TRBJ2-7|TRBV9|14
TGTGCCAGCAGTGGTAGACAGGGTAACTACGAGCAGTACTTC
CASSGRQGNYEQYF
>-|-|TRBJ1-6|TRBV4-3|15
TGCGCCAGCAGCCTAACACTTCGAGAGGGTTCACCCCTCCACTTT
CASSLTLREGSPLHF
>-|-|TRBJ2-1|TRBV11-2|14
TGTGCCAGCAGCTTAGGAGGACGGAGGGGTGAGCAGTTCTTC
CASSLGGRRGEQFF